This T cell receptor beta chain is drawn from a study of shared clonotypes between healthy human individuals. Study-level background: CD4 naive and CD4 memory each took three plates per donor, while CD8 naive took two and CD8 memory one.

CD8 cells regarded as naive lacked CD45RO, were positively chosen for CCR7, and omitted terminally differentiated effector memory CD45RA+ cells. As for this clone: As yet, its antigen is unknown.

Overall study results and limits: Depth of sequencing was expected to influence donor clonotype sharing.

Per the study methods: ImmunoSEQ sequences covered only the junction and lacked quality scores; filtering therefore differed. Measured with immunoSEQ multiplex PCR; TCRdb has only the in-frame clones, and not every one. The V and J calls and clone size are taken from that table; D and trimming were inferred from the DNA. The profile covers about 1.9 million clones, with 93% appearing a single time and under 2% taken by the ten largest. Trimming removed 3 bases at V and 3 bases at J, with 8 bases between. The CDR3 totals 12 residues. CDR1 and CDR2 (germline): GTSNPN, SVGIG (reference sequence). The sequence was collected from a man aged 18 to 30 in good health. Some clones in this sample may be carry-over from other donors' samples. Sequenced sample: naive CD8+ T cells from PBMCs. This chain links TRBV30 with TRBJ1-1; TRBD1 might be the D (6 bases). As DNA, the CDR3 is TGTGCCTGGAGGACAGGTTACACTGAAGCTTTCTTT. Its translation is CAWRTGYTEAFF.